Sequencing of this T cell receptor (beta chain) was carried out in a study of T-cell reconstitution after alpha-beta-depleted transplantation in children. Notes on the study in general: Several patients had high TCRbeta diversity at day 60; it came from surviving recipient T cells and thymic progenitors. Several hundred expanded graft clones reportedly gave rise to the alpha-beta T cells present about two months after transplant. From newly produced T cells came most of the T-cell counts and diversity one year after transplant.

Preparation of the TCRbeta library used unique molecular identifiers. A single record per CDR3 protein comes from TCRdb applying MiXCR to the PCR reads. The table shows roughly 570,000 distinct CDR3 sequences, with about a quarter occurring only once. V was clipped by 2 bases and J by 0 bases, with 11 bases between them. The germline CDR1 and CDR2 sequences are SGHRS and YFSETQ. This CDR3 spans 15 amino acids. As regards this clonotype: Its antigen remains unidentified.

The clonotype comes from a boy younger than two with Wiskott-Aldrich syndrome, due to receive a stem cell transplant. The specimen was PBMCs, collected before TCRalphabeta/CD19-depleted stem cell transplant. This chain uses TRBV5-1 with TRBJ1-2, with D tentatively TRBD1 (6 bases). The CDR3, as DNA: TGCGCCAGCAGCTTCCCGGACAGATCTAACTATGGCTACACCTTC. This translates into CASSFPDRSNYGYTF. The variable domain in full, with the rest retrieved from reference TRBV5-1 and TRBJ1-2, is KAGVTQTPRYLIKTRGQQVTLSCSPISGHRSVSWYQQTPGQGLQFLFEYFSETQRNKGNFPGRFSGRQFSNSRSEMNVSTLELGDSALYLCASSFPDRSNYGYTFGSGTRLTVV.